This T cell receptor (beta chain) was observed in a study of cytomegalovirus exposure and HLA in healthy donors. General study findings and limits: Researchers catalogued about 160 TCR beta chains as cytomegalovirus-associated. One variant, a missense change in DCLRE1C, was linked in a later analysis to TCR beta V- and J-gene trimming.

Samples came from healthy bone marrow donors. Concerning this clone: Its antigen is as yet unknown.

Researchers ran the PCR with 60 Vbeta and 13 Jbeta primers. TCRdb's table, derived via immunoSEQ multiplex PCR, lists solely in-frame clones and lacks some. The sample contains around 150,000 clones, roughly 83% of which appear only once. Germline CDR1 reads SEHNR; CDR2 reads FQNEAQ (reference sequence). The V and J ends lost 4 bases and 5 bases, in that order; junction bases with no gene match: 7. CDR3 length: 14 residues. The sequence was collected from a human donor in good health. This sequence joins TRBV7-9 and TRBJ2-5; 7 nucleotides agree with TRBD1. Sample: PBMCs. The CDR3 is CASSSSGGGETQYF. For the CDR3, the DNA is TGTGCCAGCAGCTCGTCAGGGGGTGGGGAGACCCAGTACTTC.